This T cell receptor beta chain was recovered during a study of read filtering for tumor transcriptome and immune sequencing. Study at large: Transcriptome libraries were built from DNase-treated RNA.

The library was built from roughly 400 ng RNA with molecular barcoded adaptors for alpha/delta and beta/gamma chains. In TCRdb, the reads were re-called with MiXCR into one record per CDR3 protein. This table has approximately 57,000 distinct CDR3 sequences, 9% to 15% appearing once. This clonotype was picked up many times. Its antigen is undetermined. The CDR3 consists of 13 residues. The V and J ends lost 5 bases and 3 bases respectively, with 11 bases between them. Germline lookup yields CDR1 WNHNN and CDR2 SYGVQD (reference sequence). Whole-study findings and limits: Approximately 82% of IR-seq clonotypes had a single read, yet these held about 3.5% of reads.

Sequences were obtained from a population of CD138-negative cells sorted from bone marrow. The V and J genes are TRBV10-1 and TRBJ2-7; D might be TRBD2 (6 bases). The clonotype comes from a donor at least 40 years old with multiple myeloma. CDR3 DNA sequence: TGCGCCAGCAGTCGGGGGATCGACTACGAGCAGTACTTC. This encodes CASSRGIDYEQYF.